This T cell receptor (beta chain) comes out of a study of beta chain features in type 1 diabetes. Per the germline V gene, CDR1 is LGHNA and CDR2 is YNFKEQ. The CDR3 spans 18 residues. V lost 1 base and J lost 0; bases outside the gene matches: 9. Findings and caveats of the study: When VDJ junctions were examined, type 1 diabetes patients showed fewer insertions and more deletions.

Every isolated RNA sample was fully reverse transcribed, so sequencing captured expressed TCRB transcripts. TCRdb's table, derived via immunoSEQ multiplex PCR, lists solely in-frame clones and lacks some. The table lists some 330,000 clones, approximately 11% of them singletons. Points on this clone: The antigen remains undetermined.

This clonotype was sampled from a woman in her thirties in good health. The sample taken for sequencing was naive CD4+ T cells from blood. The rearrangement joins TRBV4-2 to TRBJ2-7; 10 nucleotides agree with TRBD2. CDR3 sequence reads: CASSQVMTSGPSSYEQYF. For the CDR3, the DNA is TGTGCCAGCAGCCAAGTCATGACTAGCGGGCCAAGCTCCTACGAGCAGTACTTC.